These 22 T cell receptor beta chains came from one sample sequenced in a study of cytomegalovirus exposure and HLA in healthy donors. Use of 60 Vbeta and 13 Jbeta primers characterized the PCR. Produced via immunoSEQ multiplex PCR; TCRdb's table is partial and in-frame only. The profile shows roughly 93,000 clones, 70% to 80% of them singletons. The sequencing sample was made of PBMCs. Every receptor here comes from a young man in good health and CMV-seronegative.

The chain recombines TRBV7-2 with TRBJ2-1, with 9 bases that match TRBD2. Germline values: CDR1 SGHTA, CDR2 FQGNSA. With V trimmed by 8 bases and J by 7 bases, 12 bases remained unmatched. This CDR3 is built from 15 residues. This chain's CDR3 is CASGGGAVGLNEQFF. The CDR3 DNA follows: TGTGCCAGCGGCGGGGGGGCCGTCGGGTTGAATGAGCAGTTCTTC.

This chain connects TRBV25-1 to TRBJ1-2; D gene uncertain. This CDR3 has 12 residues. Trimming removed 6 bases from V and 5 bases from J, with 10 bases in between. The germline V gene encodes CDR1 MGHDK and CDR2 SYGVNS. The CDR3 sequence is CASRTLEYGYTF. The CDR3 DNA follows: TGTGCCAGCAGAACCCTCGAGTATGGCTACACCTTC.

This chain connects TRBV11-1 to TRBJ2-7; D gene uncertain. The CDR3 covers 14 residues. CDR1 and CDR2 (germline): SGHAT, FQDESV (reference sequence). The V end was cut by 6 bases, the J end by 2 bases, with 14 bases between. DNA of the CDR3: TGTGCCAGCAGAAATGACATTTTCCCCTACGAGCAGTACTTC. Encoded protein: CASRNDIFPYEQYF.

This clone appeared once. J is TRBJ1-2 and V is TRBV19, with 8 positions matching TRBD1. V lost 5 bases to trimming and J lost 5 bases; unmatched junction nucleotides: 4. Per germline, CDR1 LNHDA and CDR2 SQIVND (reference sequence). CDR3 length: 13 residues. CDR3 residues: CASSVRTGYGYTF. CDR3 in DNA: TGTGCCAGTAGTGTACGGACAGGGTATGGCTACACCTTC.

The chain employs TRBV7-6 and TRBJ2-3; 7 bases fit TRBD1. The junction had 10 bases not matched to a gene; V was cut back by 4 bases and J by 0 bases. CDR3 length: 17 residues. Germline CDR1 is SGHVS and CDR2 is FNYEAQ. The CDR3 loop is CASSSRTGLRSTDTQYF. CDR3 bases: TGTGCCAGCAGCTCCCGGACAGGACTTCGTAGCACAGATACGCAGTATTTT.

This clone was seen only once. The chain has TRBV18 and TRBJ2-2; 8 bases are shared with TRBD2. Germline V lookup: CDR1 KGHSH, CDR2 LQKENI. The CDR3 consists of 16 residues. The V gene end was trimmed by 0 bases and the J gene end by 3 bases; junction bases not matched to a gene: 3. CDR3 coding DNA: TGTGCCAGCTCACCACCTACAGCGGGAGACACCGGGGAGCTGTTTTTT. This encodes CASSPPTAGDTGELFF.

CDR3 nucleotide sequence: TGTGCCAGCAGCGCAGGGGGCCCTGAAGCTTTCTTT. This codes for CASSAGGPEAFF. The chain combines TRBV7-9 with TRBJ1-1, with TRBD1 identical over 8 bases. The CDR3 has 12 residues. Trimming took 5 bases from V and 6 from J; bases not matched to a gene: 2. CDR1 and CDR2 (germline): SEHNR, FQNEAQ (reference sequence).

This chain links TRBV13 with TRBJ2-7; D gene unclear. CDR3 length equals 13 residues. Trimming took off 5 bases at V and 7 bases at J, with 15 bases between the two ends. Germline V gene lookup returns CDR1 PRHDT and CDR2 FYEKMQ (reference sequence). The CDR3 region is CASSPRSGFEQYV. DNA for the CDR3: TGTGCCAGCAGCCCCCGGTCCGGGTTTGAGCAGTACGTC.

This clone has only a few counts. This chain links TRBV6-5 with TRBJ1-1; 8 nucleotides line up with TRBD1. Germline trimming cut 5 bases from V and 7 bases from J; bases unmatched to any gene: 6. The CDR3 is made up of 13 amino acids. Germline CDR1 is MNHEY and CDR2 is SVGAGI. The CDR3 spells CASSNRGNGEAFF. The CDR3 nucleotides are TGTGCCAGCAGTAACAGGGGGAACGGTGAAGCTTTCTTT.

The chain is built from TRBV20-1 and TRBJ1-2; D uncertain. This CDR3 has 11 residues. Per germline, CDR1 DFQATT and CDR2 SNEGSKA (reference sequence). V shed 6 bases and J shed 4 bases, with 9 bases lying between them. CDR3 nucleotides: TGCAGTGCCCAACAATCCTATGGCTACACCTTC. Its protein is CSAQQSYGYTF.

CDR3 residues: CASSPTVQPQHF. CDR3 bases: TGTGCCAGTAGCCCCACGGTCCAGCCCCAGCATTTT. This chain joins TRBV19 and TRBJ1-5; D is undetermined. The germline gives CDR1 LNHDA, CDR2 SQIVND (reference sequence). There are 12 residues in the CDR3. Trimming took 6 bases from V and 7 from J, leaving 10 bases between them.

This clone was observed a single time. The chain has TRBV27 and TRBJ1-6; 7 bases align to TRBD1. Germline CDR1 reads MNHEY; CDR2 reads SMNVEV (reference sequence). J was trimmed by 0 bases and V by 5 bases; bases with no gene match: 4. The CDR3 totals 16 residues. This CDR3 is CASSPDRISYNSPLHF. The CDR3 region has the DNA TGTGCCAGCAGTCCGGACAGGATCTCCTATAATTCACCCCTCCACTTT.

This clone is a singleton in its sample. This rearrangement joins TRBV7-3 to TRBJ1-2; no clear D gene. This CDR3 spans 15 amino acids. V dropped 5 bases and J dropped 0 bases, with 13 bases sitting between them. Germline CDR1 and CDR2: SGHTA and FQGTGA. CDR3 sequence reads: CASSPGRGPNYGYTF. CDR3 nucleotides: TGTGCCAGCAGCCCGGGTCGAGGGCCTAACTATGGCTACACCTTC.

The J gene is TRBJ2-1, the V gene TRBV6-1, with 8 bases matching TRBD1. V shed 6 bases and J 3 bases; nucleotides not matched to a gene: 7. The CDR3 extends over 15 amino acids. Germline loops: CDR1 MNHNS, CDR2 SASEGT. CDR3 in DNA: TGTGCCAGCAGCCAACCCGGGACAGGCTACAATGAGCAGTTCTTC. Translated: CASSQPGTGYNEQFF.

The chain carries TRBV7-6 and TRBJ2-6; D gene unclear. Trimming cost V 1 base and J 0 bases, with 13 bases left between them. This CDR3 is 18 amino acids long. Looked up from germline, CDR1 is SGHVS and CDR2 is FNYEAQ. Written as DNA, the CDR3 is TGTGCCAGCAGCTTAGTATCGACTTCTTTCTCTGGGGCCAACGTCCTGACTTTC. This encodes CASSLVSTSFSGANVLTF.

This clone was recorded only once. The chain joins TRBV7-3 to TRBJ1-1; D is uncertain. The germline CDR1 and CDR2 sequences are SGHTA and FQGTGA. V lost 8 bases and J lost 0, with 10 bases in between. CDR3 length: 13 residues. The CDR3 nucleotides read TGTGCCAGCCGCCTGAGAATGAACACTGAAGCTTTCTTT. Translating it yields CASRLRMNTEAFF.

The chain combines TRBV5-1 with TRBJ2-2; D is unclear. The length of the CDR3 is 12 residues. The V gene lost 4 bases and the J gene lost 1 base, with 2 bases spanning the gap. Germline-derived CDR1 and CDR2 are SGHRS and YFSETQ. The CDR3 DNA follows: TGCGCCAGCAGCCAGAACACCGGGGAGCTGTTTTTT. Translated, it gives CASSQNTGELFF.

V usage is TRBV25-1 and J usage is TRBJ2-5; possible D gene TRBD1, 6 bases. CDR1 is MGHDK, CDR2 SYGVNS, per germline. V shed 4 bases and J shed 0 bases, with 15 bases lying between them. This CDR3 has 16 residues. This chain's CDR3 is CASSGWGTHNQETQYF. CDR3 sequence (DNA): TGTGCCAGCAGTGGTTGGGGGACACATAACCAAGAGACCCAGTACTTC.

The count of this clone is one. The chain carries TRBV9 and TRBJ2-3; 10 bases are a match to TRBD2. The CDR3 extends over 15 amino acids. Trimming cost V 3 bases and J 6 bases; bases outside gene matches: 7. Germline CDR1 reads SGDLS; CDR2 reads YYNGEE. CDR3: CASSALAGVGDTQYF. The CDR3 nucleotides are TGTGCCAGCAGCGCCCTAGCGGGAGTTGGTGATACGCAGTATTTT.

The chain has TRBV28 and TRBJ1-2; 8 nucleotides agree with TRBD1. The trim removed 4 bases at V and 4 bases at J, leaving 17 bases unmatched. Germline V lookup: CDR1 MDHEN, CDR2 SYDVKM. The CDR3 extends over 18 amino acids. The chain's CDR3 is CASSSPDRAHTGGYGYTF. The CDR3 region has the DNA TGTGCCAGCAGTTCGCCGGACAGGGCGCATACAGGGGGCTATGGCTACACCTTC.

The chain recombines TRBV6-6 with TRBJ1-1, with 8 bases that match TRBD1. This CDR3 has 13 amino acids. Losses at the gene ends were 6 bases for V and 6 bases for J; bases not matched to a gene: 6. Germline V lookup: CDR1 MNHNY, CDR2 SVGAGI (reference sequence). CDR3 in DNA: TGTGCCAGCAGCTCCAACAGGGGGGCTGAAGCTTTCTTT. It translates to CASSSNRGAEAFF.

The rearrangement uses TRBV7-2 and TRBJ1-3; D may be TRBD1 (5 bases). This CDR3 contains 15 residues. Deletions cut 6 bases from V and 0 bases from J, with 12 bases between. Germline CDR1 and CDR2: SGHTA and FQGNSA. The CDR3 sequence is CASSPGISSGNTIYF. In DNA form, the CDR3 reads TGTGCCAGCAGTCCAGGGATAAGCTCTGGAAACACCATATATTTT. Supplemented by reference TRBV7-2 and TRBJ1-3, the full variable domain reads GAGVSQSPSNKVTEKGKDVELRCDPISGHTALYWYRQSLGQGLEFLIYFQGNSAPDKSGLPSDRFSAERTGGSVSTLTIQRTQQEDSAVYLCASSPGISSGNTIYFGEGSWLTVV.